Sequencing of this TCR beta chain was carried out in a study of OX40 agonist ivuxolimab in advanced cancers. The study, taken as a whole, reports: Some of the nonresponding patients also showed low levels of normalized T-cell clonal expansion. By week 6 at 0.1 to 3.0 mg/kg, blood CD4+ and CD8+ T cells had expanded clonally.

Sequenced by immunoSEQ multiplex PCR; TCRdb stores in-frame clones only, minus some. The data contain around 94,000 clones, around 87% of them singletons. This CDR3 comprises 13 residues. The V gene lost 5 bases and the J gene lost 7 bases, with 13 bases spanning the gap. Germline V gene lookup returns CDR1 SGHNT and CDR2 YYREEE (reference sequence). Turning to this clone: What it binds is not known.

This chain links TRBV5-4 with TRBJ2-4; D unclear. This TCR was recovered from an adult with an advanced solid tumor such as melanoma, head and neck, liver or kidney cancer. Sequencing was performed on CD4+ or CD8+ T cells sorted from blood, taken in a trial of the OX40 agonist ivuxolimab. CDR3: CASRADERNIQYF. DNA for the CDR3: TGTGCCAGCAGGGCTGACGAACGGAACATTCAGTACTTC.